The T cell receptor beta chain under discussion was sequenced for a study of CD8 T cells in ankylosing spondylitis (dated by TCRdb to 2016 to 2017). For the study in its entirety: T cell receptor beta repertoires were profiled in healthy donors and ankylosing spondylitis patients so that disease-linked TCR variants could be found. The full study cohort was made up of approximately 24 ankylosing spondylitis patients and 108 healthy donors. Peripheral blood was sampled, and synovial fluid was additionally collected from ankylosing spondylitis patients. What the study reported, not specific to this receptor: Some motif variants were previously reported in synovial fluid and blood of reactive arthritis patients, suggesting common disease-initiation mechanisms. Blood from ankylosing spondylitis patients appeared to be characterized by a TCR beta motif made up of several highly homologous amino acid variants. In peripheral blood, the disease-linked clones were found at relatively low frequencies and had a CD8+ phenotype. Significant enrichment of the disease-linked clones was reported in matched synovial fluid samples from ankylosing spondylitis patients.

TCRdb records Illumina HiSeq 2500 as the sequencer. Quantitative 5'-RACE with molecular barcodes was used to prepare TCR beta libraries. In the original analysis: Disease-linked TCR variants were identified with a new computational method built on a probabilistic model of VDJ rearrangement. TCRdb itself trimmed the public reads at Q25 with fastp, ran MiXCR and retained productive beta chains. When rows share a CDR3 protein, they turn into one entry using the most common DNA and genes. None of the V and J calls come from the authors' own analysis; TCRdb made them. The sample records a few hundred thousand distinct CDR3 sequences, 20% of which are singletons. In total, the top ten clones hold roughly 3.6% of the sample. As to this clonotype: Its specific antigen is unknown. Per-nucleotide qualities are absent, and no much larger clonotype sits a single base away.

V and J lose 5 bases and 4 bases, and a span of 12 bases separates them. The germline V gene encodes CDR1 MNHEY and CDR2 SMNVEV (reference sequence). From the cysteine up to the phenylalanine, the CDR3 has a length of 13 residues. Of all the DNA, just the CDR3 is kept, 39 bases in frame from base 1. This clonotype was obtained from a female donor with ankylosing spondylitis or in good health (not recorded which). The chain is encoded by TRBV27 joined to TRBJ2-7; no confident D gene assignment can be made. The specimen was blood, either unsorted or a sorted T cell fraction (not recorded which). The sequence in DNA is TGTGCCAGCAGTCGCCCCCCTACGTACGAGCAGTACTTC. It is translated as CASSRPPTYEQYF.